This TCR beta chain was retrieved from a study of blood T cell repertoires in COVID-19. Study details: There were acute and convalescent COVID-19 samples, and they came from the United States, Italy and Spain.

The germline V and J ends were trimmed by 3 bases and 11 bases, with 13 bases remaining between them. This CDR3 spans 12 amino acids. How the authors handled the data: By means of reference gene primer amplification, nucleated cell counts were estimated. The method was immunoSEQ multiplex PCR; TCRdb's version includes in-frame clones alone and lacks a portion of them. The V and J calls and the clone size are those of that table, but D and trimming were determined from the DNA. The repertoire holds 60,000 to 75,000 clones, with around 85% as singletons. The chain carries TRBV12-3 or TRBV12-4 and TRBJ1-1, with D maybe TRBD1 (5 bases). The sequence was collected from a woman of 80 years or more with acute or convalescent COVID-19. Sample: peripheral blood. In DNA, the CDR3 is TGTGCCAGCAGTTTGGTTGGGGCGGAGGCTTTCTTT. Translation gives CASSLVGAEAFF.